This T cell receptor (beta chain) was identified in a study of shared T cell receptors in the human thymus. The CDR3 is 16 amino acids. Germline V gene lookup returns CDR1 GTSNPN and CDR2 SVGIG (reference sequence). Trimming removed 4 bases from V and 0 bases from J, with 16 bases in between. Profiling relied on immunoSEQ multiplex PCR, and the TCRdb table lists in-frame clones only, not all of them. The sample gives fewer than 700,000 clones, approximately 90% of which show up once; 0.0095% to 0.012% is in the top ten. A further study also used this sample, focusing on human thymus T cells. That investigation notes: Thymic resections from corrective heart surgery supplied the tissue. Thymic and blood repertoires appeared to display a bias in their usage of V and J genes. Reports from related research described highly overlapping thymic repertoires among unrelated individuals.

The sequence derives from a boy in the first two years of life with a congenital heart defect. The chain uses TRBV30 and TRBJ2-1; possible D gene TRBD2, 6 bases. Material for sequencing was thymocytes. CDR3 sequence reads: CAWNQKRASSYNEQFF. The CDR3 bases are TGTGCCTGGAATCAAAAGCGGGCAAGCTCCTACAATGAGCAGTTCTTC.